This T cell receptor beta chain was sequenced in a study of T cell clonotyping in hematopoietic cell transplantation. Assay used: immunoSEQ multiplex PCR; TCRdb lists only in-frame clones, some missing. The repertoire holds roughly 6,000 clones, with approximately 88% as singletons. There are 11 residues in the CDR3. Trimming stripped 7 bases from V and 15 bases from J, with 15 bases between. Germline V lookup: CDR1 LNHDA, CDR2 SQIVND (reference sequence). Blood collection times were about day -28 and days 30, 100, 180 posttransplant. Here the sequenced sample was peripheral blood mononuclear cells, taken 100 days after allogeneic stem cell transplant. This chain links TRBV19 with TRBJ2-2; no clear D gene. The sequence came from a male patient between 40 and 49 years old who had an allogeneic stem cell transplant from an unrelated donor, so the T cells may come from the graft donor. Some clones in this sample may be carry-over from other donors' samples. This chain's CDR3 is CASNRVGFMFF. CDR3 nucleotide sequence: TGTGCCAGTAACCGGGTGGGATTTATGTTTTTT.